This entry concerns a single T cell receptor (beta chain). Its antigen is not known. The method was immunoSEQ multiplex PCR; TCRdb's version includes in-frame clones alone and lacks a portion of them. The sample records about 530,000 clones, 90% to 96% being singletons. The entry originates in a study of shared clonotypes between healthy human individuals. Findings and caveats of the study: What rarefaction showed was incomplete sorted-subset sequencing despite large depth. On the whole, naive subsets had larger estimated richness than memory subsets had. Sampling was confined to blood; repertoires within tissues likely differ.

The CDR3 length is 12 residues. CDR1 SGHAT and CDR2 FQNNGV come from the germline V gene. V was shortened by 1 base and J by 5 bases, with 6 bases between the two germline ends. Sequencing was performed on naive CD4+ T cells sorted from blood. The subset denotes: CD45RA+ positively selected. The chain is built from TRBV11-2 and TRBJ2-7; D unclear. This clonotype originated in a woman aged 25 to 39 in good health. CDR3 loop: CASSLVLHEQYF. CDR3 nucleotide sequence: TGTGCCAGCAGCTTAGTCCTGCACGAGCAGTACTTC.